This T cell receptor (beta chain) was sequenced for a study of regulatory T cells in long-lasting Graves disease (dated by TCRdb to the early 2020s). Some background on the complete study: Newly diagnosed Graves' disease patients had taken antithyroid drugs for less than 3 months. Peripheral blood TCR sequencing and RNA sequencing compared persistent Graves' disease patients with newly diagnosed Graves' disease patients. The study took place in China and was registered as a clinical trial. TCR sequencing covered some 13 persistent and around 20 newly diagnosed Graves' disease patients, approximately 33 samples in total. Overall results and qualifications from the work: The study examined only peripheral blood because the primary lesion, thyroid tissue, could not be accessed. Sequencing and analysis were restricted to the TCR beta chain. Patients with persistent disease shared more public clonotypes (around 2,500) than newly diagnosed patients did (around 980). Compared with newly diagnosed patients, persistent Graves' disease patients had lower TCR Shannon entropy and fewer highly expanded clones, which suggests clonal expansion. As a limitation, the authors acknowledged that the small sample size may reduce accuracy. Persistent disease showed preferential use of TRBV28, TRBJ1-2 and TRBJ2-5, whereas newly diagnosed disease favored TRBV20-1 and TRBJ2-1.

This clonotype turned up a few times. Its antigen is not yet known. It has no much larger one-base neighbor in the sample; base qualities were not kept. In light of the paper, this sample's time point label describes: newly diagnosed GD, antithyroid drugs for less than 3 months. RNA was extracted from PBMCs in TRIzol for both TCR sequencing and RNA sequencing. The diagnosis of Graves' disease followed American Thyroid Association guidelines. Patients were recruited from an endocrinology department in Xi'an, China. Each patient gave approximately 9.7 milliliters of peripheral blood, collected in an EDTA anticoagulant tube. Ficoll Paque Plus density gradient separation was used to isolate PBMCs, and no further T cell sorting was done. RNA quality was checked with an Agilent 2100 Bioanalyzer and agarose gel, and concentration with a NanoDrop 2000. CDR1 DFQATT and CDR2 SNEGSKA are derived from the germline V gene (reference sequence). Germline trimming: 7 bases from V, 5 bases from J; junction bases outside gene matches: 8. The CDR3 covers 14 residues, taking in both the cysteine and the phenylalanine. Only CDR3 DNA is held: 42 bases, read in frame from base 1.

The receptor library was made with multiplex PCR. Instrument used: Illumina HiSeq 4000. CDR3 regions were amplified by Arm-PCR with iRepertoire HTBI primers to construct TCR beta libraries. PCR products were gel purified before sequencing. Regarding the original processing steps: A total of fewer than 65 TRBV and 14 TRBJ segments were identified across samples and were used for gene usage analysis of CDR3 amino acid clonotypes. COPE and FqMerger were used to merge the filtered high-quality paired reads into contigs. BLAST was used to align contigs to IMGT TRBV, TRBD and TRBJ reference genes, with CDR3 defined following IMGT. Highly expanded clones were defined as clonotypes with a frequency above 0.1%. Repertoire diversity was measured by Shannon entropy, and V-J evenness by the Gini coefficient. Public clonotypes were defined as clonotypes shared by more than one individual. TCRdb itself trimmed the public reads at Q25 with fastp, ran MiXCR and retained productive beta chains. Duplicate CDR3 protein sequences are folded into a single record with the most common DNA and genes. The V and J calls shown here were made by TCRdb, not taken from the authors' results. The sample table holds about 560,000 distinct CDR3 sequences, of which roughly 15% were seen once. The ten largest clones represent about 12% of the sample.

This same sample was also part of a study on T cells in Graves' hyperthyroidism and ophthalmopathy. The second paper states: Stable Graves' hyperthyroidism was defined as no progression to ophthalmopathy during 18 months of follow-up. Hyperthyroidism patients were aged 18 to 65 years and newly diagnosed, with disease duration of less than 2 months. The study excluded patients with uncontrolled infections, other autoimmune diseases, pregnancy or lactation. Clinical symptoms, serum thyroxine and TRAb, thyroid ultrasound, and orbital computed tomography formed the basis for the diagnoses. A first-round RT-PCR of the TCR CDR3 used the HTBI primer set with the Qiagen OneStep RT-PCR kit. Blood samples also contained most of the expanded thyroid clonotypes (frequency above 0.001), which suggests that blood repertoires may reflect thyroid immune responses. Ophthalmopathy was separated from stable hyperthyroidism by a 13 V-J signature model, with 85% to 90% sensitivity and 81% to 82% specificity obtained in cross-validation and 80%/75% obtained in testing. In validation, the model predicted progression to ophthalmopathy with around 71% sensitivity and 72% to 75% specificity, a median of approximately 6.5 months before onset. To identify distinguishing TCR V-J signatures, a discovery cohort of about 100 patients was used, comprising approximately 40 with Graves' ophthalmopathy and under 60 with stable Graves' hyperthyroidism. An independent validation cohort of under 20 hyperthyroidism patients and approximately 17 patients who later progressed to ophthalmopathy tested prospective prediction of ophthalmopathy. For training and testing, the roughly 93 patients in the discovery cohort were randomly divided in a 7:3 ratio. In addition, the study compared T-cell repertoires in thyroid tissue and in blood from over 5 Graves' hyperthyroidism patients. After blood sampling, hyperthyroidism patients were treated with methimazole at a starting dose of 30 mg daily, and ophthalmopathy patients were treated with high-dose intravenous methylprednisolone. Libraries were constructed in a second round of multiplex PCR, after which size selection and purification were performed. Libraries were sequenced paired-end with 100 bp reads on an Illumina HiSeq2000. SOAPnuke was used to process the raw data, with reads discarded if the reads contained adapters or uncalled bases, had a mean Phred below 15, or lacked an exact constant-primer or identifier match. COPE v1.2.5 was used to merge high-quality paired reads, and clonotypes were defined as unique nucleotide sequences. Clonotypes were aligned to IMGT TRBV, TRBD and TRBJ reference segments using MiTCR v1.1. The analysis was restricted to V-J combinations with a frequency above 0.0001, which together covered roughly 99% of the repertoires. The TCS score was defined as F50 (clonal expansion) divided by E x V (chaos), with BLOSUM62-based TCRdist calculated between CDR3 peptides within each V-J. Welch's t-statistics and random forest reduced 500 to 650 V-J features to 13, which were used in a naive Bayes classifier (R e1071). No statistical method was used to fix the sample size in advance, and group allocation was not hidden from the investigators. TCR Vbeta CDR3 sequencing of 120 to 150 peripheral blood samples (around 45 ophthalmopathy, 70 to 85 hyperthyroidism and approximately 17 progressor patients) is reported in the paper.

The receptor's source is a young man with Graves disease. Donor details come from another sample of the same person, matched by shared clones. Sequenced here: peripheral blood mononuclear cells (PBMCs), sampled at new diagnosis, from a patient treated with antithyroid drugs. Recombination connected TRBV20-1 to TRBJ2-5; 12 junctional bases match TRBD2. The CDR3 is CSVTSGSWDETQYF. The sequenced DNA: TGCAGTGTGACTAGCGGGAGTTGGGATGAGACCCAGTACTTC.